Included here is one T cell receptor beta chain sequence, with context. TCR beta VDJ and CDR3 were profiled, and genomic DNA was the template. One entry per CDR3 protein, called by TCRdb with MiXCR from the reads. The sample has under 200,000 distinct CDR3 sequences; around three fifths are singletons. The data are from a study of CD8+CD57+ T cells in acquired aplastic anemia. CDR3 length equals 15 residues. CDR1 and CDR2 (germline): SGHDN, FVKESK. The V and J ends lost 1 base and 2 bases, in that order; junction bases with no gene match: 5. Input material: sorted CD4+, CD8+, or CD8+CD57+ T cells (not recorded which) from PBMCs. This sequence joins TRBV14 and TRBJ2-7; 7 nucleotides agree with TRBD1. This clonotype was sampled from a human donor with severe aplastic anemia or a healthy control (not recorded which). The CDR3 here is CASSQGMGQPYEQYF. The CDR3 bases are TGTGCCAGCAGCCAAGGCATGGGACAGCCCTACGAGCAGTACTTC. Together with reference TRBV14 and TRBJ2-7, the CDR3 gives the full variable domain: EAGVTQFPSHSVIEKGQTVTLRCDPISGHDNLYWYRRVMGKEIKFLLHFVKESKQDESGMPNNRFLAERTGGTYSTLKVQPAELEDSGVYFCASSQGMGQPYEQYFGPGTRLTVT.